These 5 T cell receptor beta chains share one sample of origin, sequenced in a study of response to subunit inactivated influenza vaccine. From the RT-PCR reads, TCRdb called clonotypes with MiXCR, one entry per CDR3 protein. The repertoire holds a few hundred thousand distinct CDR3 sequences, with approximately 11% as singletons. Sequences were derived from PBMCs from blood, sampled about 40 days after vaccination. These receptors originate from a man aged 50 or older who received an inactivated influenza vaccine.

The rearrangement joins TRBV5-6 to TRBJ2-2, with a possible D match to TRBD1 (6 bases). CDR1 is SGHDT and CDR2 is YYEEEE in the germline V gene. V shed 2 bases and J shed 6 bases, with 11 bases lying between them. This CDR3 has 14 residues. The CDR3 nucleotides are TGTGCCAGCAGCTTCACAGGGTCGGCCGGGGAGCTGTTTTTT. It specifies CASSFTGSAGELFF.

In its sample, this clonotype was seen a few times. J is TRBJ1-4 and V is TRBV4-3; a possible D gene is TRBD1 (6 bases). Trimming stripped 1 base from V and 7 bases from J, with 16 bases between. The CDR3 contains 16 residues. CDR1 and CDR2 (germline): LGHNA, YSLEER. The CDR3 nucleotides read TGCGCCAGCAGCCAAGGAGCCCAGGGAGGGGGTGAAAAACTGTTTTTT. Encoded protein: CASSQGAQGGGEKLFF.

The chain uses TRBV20-1 and TRBJ1-2; TRBD1 matches at 7 bases. The germline CDR1 and CDR2 sequences are DFQATT and SNEGSKA (reference sequence). V lost 2 bases to trimming and J lost 4 bases; unmatched junction nucleotides: 7. The length of the CDR3 is 14 residues. The CDR3 bases are TGCAGTGCTAGAAGAGGACAGGCCCTCTATGGCTACACCTTC. Encoded protein: CSARRGQALYGYTF.

This chain uses TRBV6-5 with TRBJ2-7; D might be TRBD1 (6 bases). V gave up 0 bases and J gave up 6 bases, with 15 bases separating them. The CDR3 runs 15 residues. The germline CDR1 and CDR2 sequences are MNHEY and SVGAGI. CDR3 loop: CASSYSSRGVREQYF. In DNA form, the CDR3 reads TGTGCCAGCAGTTACTCGTCCAGGGGCGTACGCGAGCAGTACTTC.

This clonotype occurred once. This rearrangement joins TRBV11-1 to TRBJ2-6; TRBD1 agrees at 8 bases. Germline V CDR1 and CDR2: SGHAT, FQDESV (reference sequence). The CDR3 length is 21 residues. With V trimmed by 5 bases and J by 4 bases, 22 bases remained unmatched. The CDR3 region is CASSDRYFAGQGLSGANVLTF. The CDR3 DNA is TGTGCCAGCAGCGATCGATATTTCGCTGGACAGGGCCTATCCGGGGCCAACGTCCTGACTTTC.